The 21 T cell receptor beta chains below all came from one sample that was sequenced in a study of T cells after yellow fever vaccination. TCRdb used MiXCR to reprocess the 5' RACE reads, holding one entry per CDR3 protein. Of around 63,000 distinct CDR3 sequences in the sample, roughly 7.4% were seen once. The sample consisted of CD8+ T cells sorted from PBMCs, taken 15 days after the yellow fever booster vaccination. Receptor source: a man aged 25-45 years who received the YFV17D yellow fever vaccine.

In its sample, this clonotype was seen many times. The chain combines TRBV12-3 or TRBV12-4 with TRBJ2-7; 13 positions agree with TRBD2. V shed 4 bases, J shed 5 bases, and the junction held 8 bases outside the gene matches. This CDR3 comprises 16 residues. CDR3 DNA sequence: TGTGCCAGCAGTTCCACTAGCGGGAGGGCCTTGGACGAGCAGTACTTC. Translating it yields CASSSTSGRALDEQYF.

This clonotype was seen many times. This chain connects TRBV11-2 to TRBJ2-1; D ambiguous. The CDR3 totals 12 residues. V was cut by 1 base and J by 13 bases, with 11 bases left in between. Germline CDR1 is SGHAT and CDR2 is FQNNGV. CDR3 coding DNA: TGTGCCAGCAGCTTAGGAGGTTCTCCACAGTTCTTC. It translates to CASSLGGSPQFF.

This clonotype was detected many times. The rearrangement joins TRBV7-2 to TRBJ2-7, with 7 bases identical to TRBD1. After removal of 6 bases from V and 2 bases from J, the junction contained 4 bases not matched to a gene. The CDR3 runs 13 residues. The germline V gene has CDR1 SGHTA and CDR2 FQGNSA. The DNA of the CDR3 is TGTGCCAGCAGGGCCGGGACAGCCTACGAGCAGTACTTC. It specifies CASRAGTAYEQYF.

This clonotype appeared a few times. CDR3 coding DNA: TGTGCCAGTAGGTCGACTAGCGTTGGCACAGATACGCAGTATTTT. Translation gives CASRSTSVGTDTQYF. This chain uses TRBV19 with TRBJ2-3; 8 bases are a match to TRBD2. Trimming removed 6 bases from V and 1 base from J; junction bases left unmatched: 6. The CDR3 has 15 amino acids. CDR1 and CDR2 (germline): LNHDA, SQIVND (reference sequence). The full variable domain, its missing parts supplied by reference TRBV19 and TRBJ2-3, is DGGITQSPKYLFRKEGQNVTLSCEQNLNHDAMYWYRQDPGQGLRLIYYSQIVNDFQKGDIAEGYSVSREKKESFPLTVTSAQKNPTAFYLCASRSTSVGTDTQYFGPGTRLTVL.

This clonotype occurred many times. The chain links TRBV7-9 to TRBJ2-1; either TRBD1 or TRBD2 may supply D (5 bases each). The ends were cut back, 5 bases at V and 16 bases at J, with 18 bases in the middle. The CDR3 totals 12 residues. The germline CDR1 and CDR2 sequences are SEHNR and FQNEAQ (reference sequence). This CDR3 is CASSPGPPFQFF. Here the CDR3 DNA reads TGTGCCAGCAGCCCGGGACCACCTTTCCAATTCTTC. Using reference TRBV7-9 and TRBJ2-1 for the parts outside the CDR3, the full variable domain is DTGVSQNPRHKITKRGQNVTFRCDPISEHNRLYWYRQTLGQGPEFLTYFQNEAQLEKSRLLSDRFSAERPKGSFSTLEIQRTEQGDSAMYLCASSPGPPFQFFGPGTRLTVL.

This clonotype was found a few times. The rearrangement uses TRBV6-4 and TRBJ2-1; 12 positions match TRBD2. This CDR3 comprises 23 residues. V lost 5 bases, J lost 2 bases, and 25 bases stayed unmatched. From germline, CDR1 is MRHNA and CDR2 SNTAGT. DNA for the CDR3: TGTGCCAGCAGTCACCGACCCCGGCTGGGGGTCGGGTCTAGCGGGAGGGCCTACAATGAGCAGTTCTTC. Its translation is CASSHRPRLGVGSSGRAYNEQFF.

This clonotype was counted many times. CDR3 residues: CSASSGSHEQYF. CDR3 DNA: TGCAGTGCTAGTAGCGGGAGCCACGAGCAGTACTTC. The V gene is TRBV20-1, the J gene TRBJ2-7, with 9 bases matching TRBD2. V gave up 3 bases and J gave up 5 bases; unmatched junction bases: 2. The germline gives CDR1 DFQATT, CDR2 SNEGSKA (reference sequence). The length of the CDR3 is 12 residues.

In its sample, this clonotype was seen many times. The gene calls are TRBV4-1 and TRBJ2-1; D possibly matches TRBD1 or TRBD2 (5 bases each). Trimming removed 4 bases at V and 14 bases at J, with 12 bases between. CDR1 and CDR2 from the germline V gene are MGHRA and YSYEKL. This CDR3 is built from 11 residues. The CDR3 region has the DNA TGCGCCAGCAGCCCGGGACCGGAGAAGTTCTTC. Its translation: CASSPGPEKFF.

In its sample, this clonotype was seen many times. This CDR3 is CASSKLAGEPYEQYF. CDR3 nucleotide sequence: TGTGCCAGCAGTAAACTAGCGGGGGAACCTTACGAGCAGTACTTC. The chain links TRBV6-2 or TRBV6-3 to TRBJ2-7; 11 nucleotides match TRBD2. V lost 5 bases to trimming and J lost 4 bases; unmatched junction nucleotides: 7. In germline, CDR1 is MNHEY, CDR2 SVGEGT. CDR3 length: 15 amino acids.

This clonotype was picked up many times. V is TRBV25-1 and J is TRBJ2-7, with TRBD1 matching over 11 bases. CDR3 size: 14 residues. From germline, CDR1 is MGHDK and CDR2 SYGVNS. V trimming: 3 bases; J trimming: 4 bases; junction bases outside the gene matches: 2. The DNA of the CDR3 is TGTGCCAGCAGTGAGGGGACAGGGGGATACGAGCAGTACTTC. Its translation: CASSEGTGGYEQYF.

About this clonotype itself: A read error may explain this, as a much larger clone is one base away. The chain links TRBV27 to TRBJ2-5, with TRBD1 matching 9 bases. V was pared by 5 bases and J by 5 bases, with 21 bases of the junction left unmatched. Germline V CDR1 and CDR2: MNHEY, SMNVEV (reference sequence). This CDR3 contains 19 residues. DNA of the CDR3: TGTGCCAGCAGTCCATATCTTCCCCCCGGGACAGGGCCAGGGGAGACCCAGTACTTC. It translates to CASSPYLPPGTGPGETQYF.

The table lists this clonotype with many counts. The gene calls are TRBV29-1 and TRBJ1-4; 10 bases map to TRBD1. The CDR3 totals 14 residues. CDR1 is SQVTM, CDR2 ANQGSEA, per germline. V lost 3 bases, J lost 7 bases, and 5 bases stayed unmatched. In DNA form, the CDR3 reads TGCAGCGTTGAGGGCGGGACAGGGGTTGAAAAACTGTTTTTT. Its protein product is CSVEGGTGVEKLFF.

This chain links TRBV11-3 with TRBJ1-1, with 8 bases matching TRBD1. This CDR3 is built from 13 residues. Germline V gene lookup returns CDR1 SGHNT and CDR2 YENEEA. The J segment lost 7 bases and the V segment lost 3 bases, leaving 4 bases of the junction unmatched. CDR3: CASSLDRAGEAFF. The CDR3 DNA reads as TGTGCCAGCAGCTTGGACAGGGCCGGTGAAGCTTTCTTT.

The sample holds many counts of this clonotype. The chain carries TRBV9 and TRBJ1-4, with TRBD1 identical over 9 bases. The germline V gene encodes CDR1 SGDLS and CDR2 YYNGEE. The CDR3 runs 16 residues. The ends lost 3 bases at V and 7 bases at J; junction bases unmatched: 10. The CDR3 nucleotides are TGTGCCAGCAGCGGACCCGGGACAGGGCCTTCTGAAAAACTGTTTTTT. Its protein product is CASSGPGTGPSEKLFF.

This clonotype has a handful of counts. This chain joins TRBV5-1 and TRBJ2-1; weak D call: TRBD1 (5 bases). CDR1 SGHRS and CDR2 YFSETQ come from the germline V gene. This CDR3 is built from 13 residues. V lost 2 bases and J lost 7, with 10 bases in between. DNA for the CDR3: TGCGCCAGCAGCTTCCGACCAGGGAATGAGCAGTTCTTC. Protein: CASSFRPGNEQFF.

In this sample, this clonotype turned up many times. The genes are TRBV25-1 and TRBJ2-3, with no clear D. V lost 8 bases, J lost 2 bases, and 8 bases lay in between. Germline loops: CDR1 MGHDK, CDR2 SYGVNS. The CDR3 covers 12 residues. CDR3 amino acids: CASGRYTDTQYF. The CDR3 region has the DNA TGTGCCAGCGGGCGCTACACAGATACGCAGTATTTT.

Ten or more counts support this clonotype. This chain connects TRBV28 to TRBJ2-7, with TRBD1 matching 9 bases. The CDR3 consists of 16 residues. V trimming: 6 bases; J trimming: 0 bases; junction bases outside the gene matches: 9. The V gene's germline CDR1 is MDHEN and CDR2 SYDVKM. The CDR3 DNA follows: TGTGCCAGCAGCTCTATCGGACAGGGGCTCTCCTACGAGCAGTACTTC. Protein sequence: CASSSIGQGLSYEQYF.

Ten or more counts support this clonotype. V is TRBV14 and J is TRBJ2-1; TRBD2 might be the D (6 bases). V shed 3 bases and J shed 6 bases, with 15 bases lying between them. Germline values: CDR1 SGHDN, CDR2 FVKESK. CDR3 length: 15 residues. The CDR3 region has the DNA TGTGCCAGCAGCCAGACTACTCGACTAGGCAATGAGCAGTTCTTC. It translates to CASSQTTRLGNEQFF.

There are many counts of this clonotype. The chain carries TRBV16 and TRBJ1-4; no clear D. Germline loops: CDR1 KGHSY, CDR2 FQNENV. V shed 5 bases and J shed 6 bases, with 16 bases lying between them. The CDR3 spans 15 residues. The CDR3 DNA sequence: TGTGCCAGCAGCGGACGGACGGTTCTATATGAAAAACTGTTTTTT. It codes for CASSGRTVLYEKLFF.

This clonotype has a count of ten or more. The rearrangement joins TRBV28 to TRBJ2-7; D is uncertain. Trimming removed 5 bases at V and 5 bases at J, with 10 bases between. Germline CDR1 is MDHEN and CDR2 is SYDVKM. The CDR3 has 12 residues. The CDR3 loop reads CASSQIRDEQYF. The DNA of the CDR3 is TGTGCCAGCAGTCAGATTCGGGACGAGCAGTACTTC.

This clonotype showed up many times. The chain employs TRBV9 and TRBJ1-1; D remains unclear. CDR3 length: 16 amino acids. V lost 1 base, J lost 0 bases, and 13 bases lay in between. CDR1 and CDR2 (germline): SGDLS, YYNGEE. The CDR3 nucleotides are TGTGCCAGCAGCGTAAATCCCTCAAGCGTGAACACTGAAGCTTTCTTT. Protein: CASSVNPSSVNTEAFF.